The TCR beta chain described here comes from a study of blood T cell repertoires in COVID-19. In the study overall: Sources were T cells, B-cell-depleted T cells, or PBMCs; the material itself was cDNA or gDNA.

V gave up 5 bases and J gave up 5 bases, with 22 bases separating them. The CDR3 is 16 residues long. Germline assignment: CDR1 SGHNT and CDR2 YENEEA. How the authors handled the data: Reference gene primer amplification gave estimated nucleated cell counts. Method: immunoSEQ multiplex PCR; TCRdb's copy keeps in-frame clones and lacks some. Clone size and V and J calls were adopted from that table, with D and trimming inferred from the DNA. Of roughly 200,000 clones listed, 70% to 90% are singletons. Self-reported history from a screening survey and questionnaire set each donor's cohort. The sequence came from a woman in her thirties or forties in a cohort exposed to, infected with or recovered from COVID-19 (not recorded which). V is TRBV11-3 and J is TRBJ2-7; possible D gene TRBD1, 6 bases. Sequences were obtained from PBMCs or T cells enriched from blood (not recorded which). The CDR3 reads CASSPKGSGRGDEQYF. Written as DNA, the CDR3 is TGTGCCAGCAGCCCAAAAGGGTCGGGCAGGGGCGACGAGCAGTACTTC.